This T cell receptor (beta chain) was sequenced for a study of T cells in Graves' hyperthyroidism and ophthalmopathy. Germline CDR1 is MNHNS and CDR2 is SASEGT. The ends lost 6 bases at V and 5 bases at J; junction bases unmatched: 8. There are 15 residues in the CDR3. Amplification of TCR beta CDR3 regions used RNA as the template. Researchers ran a first-round RT-PCR on the TCR CDR3 using the HTBI primer set. TCRdb independently ran MiXCR on the multiplex PCR reads; one entry per CDR3 protein. The sample lists about 350,000 distinct CDR3 sequences, approximately 15% occurring once. For Graves' hyperthyroidism to be stable, ophthalmopathy could not progress within 18 months. The patients, who ranged from 18 to 65 in age, presented with newly diagnosed hyperthyroidism lasting under 2 months. This clonotype was seen a handful of times.

V usage is TRBV6-1 and J usage is TRBJ1-1, with 11 bases that match TRBD1. The sample taken for sequencing was blood. This sequence originates from a woman aged 25-40 years with Graves' hyperthyroidism. CDR3 loop: CASSWTGGGKTEAFF. The CDR3 DNA sequence: TGTGCCAGCAGCTGGACAGGGGGCGGGAAAACTGAAGCTTTCTTT.